This T cell receptor (beta chain) originates from a study of T cells in Graves' hyperthyroidism and ophthalmopathy. At least ten counts were recorded for this clonotype. RNA transcripts yielded amplified TCR beta CDR3 regions. The HTBI set primed first-round TCR CDR3 RT-PCR. TCRdb fed the multiplex PCR reads into MiXCR, producing one record per CDR3 protein. Here the sample spans about 360,000 distinct CDR3 sequences, 13% being singletons. Newly diagnosed hyperthyroidism, duration under 2 months, in patients aged 18 to 65. The CDR3 totals 17 residues. The V end lost 0 bases, the J end lost 2 bases, and 18 bases lay between the germline ends. Germline V gene data show CDR1 as SGHTS and CDR2 as YDEGEE.

This sequence was found in a woman under 30 with Graves' hyperthyroidism. The specimen was blood. This sequence joins TRBV5-8 and TRBJ2-7; D not certain. CDR3 amino acids: CASSLGSHSRNPYEQYF. The CDR3, as DNA: TGTGCCAGCAGCTTGGGGTCACATTCCAGAAACCCCTACGAGCAGTACTTC. The complete variable domain, with remaining parts taken from reference TRBV5-8 and TRBJ2-7, reads EAGVTQSPTHLIKTRGQQATLRCSPISGHTSVYWYQQALGLGLQFLLWYDEGEERNRGNFPPRFSGRQFPNYSSELNVNALELEDSALYLCASSLGSHSRNPYEQYFGPGTRLTVT.